The rows below give T cell receptor beta chains drawn from one sample of a study of chemoradiotherapy in HPV16-positive cancers. Profiled with immunoSEQ multiplex PCR; TCRdb holds only in-frame clones, not every one. The repertoire holds 20,000 to 25,000 clones, around 86% seen once, with approximately 4.6% in the top ten. Sample: blood, taken from a patient who underwent chemoradiotherapy. The receptors shown here come from a human donor with HPV-associated anogenital cancer. Each CDR3 is given with its conserved first and last residue. Fields, in order: CDR3 DNA, CDR3 protein, D gene, J gene, clone size, V gene. The D gene is left open where the match is weak. The size entry is marked missing in some rows and otherwise reads once, few, many or a size class.

TGCAGCGTTGACGGACAGGGGCGCGGGGGGGCCGTCAACATTCAGTACTTC	CSVDGQGRGGAVNIQYF	NA	TRBJ2-4	NA	TRBV29-1
TGTGCCAGCAGCTTACGTCGGACTTCAGGGACCCTCCACTTT	CASSLRRTSGTLHF	NA	TRBJ1-6	NA	TRBV7-2
TGTGCCAGCAGTTGGGGACTAGCGGGAGTTAGAACGAACTCCTACGAGCAGTACTTC	CASSWGLAGVRTNSYEQYF	TRBD2	TRBJ2-7	NA	TRBV7-9
TGCGCCAGCAGCCGCGCCGCCGGGGGGACTGGATCACCCCTCCACTTT	CASSRAAGGTGSPLHF	NA	TRBJ1-6	NA	TRBV4-3
TGTGCCAGCAGCTTCCCCCCTCCGGAACAGGTCAGAACTTACGAGCAGTACTTC	CASSFPPPEQVRTYEQYF	NA	TRBJ2-7	NA	TRBV7-8
TGTGCCAGCAGTTACTCCAAGGGTAGGGACTATGGCTACACCTTC	CASSYSKGRDYGYTF	NA	TRBJ1-2	NA	TRBV6-5
TGTGCCAGCACCATGACGGCGGGAGTGACCTACGAGCAGTACTTC	CASTMTAGVTYEQYF	TRBD2	TRBJ2-7	NA	TRBV6-5
TGTGCCAGCAGCCCAGGACAGTGGAACACTGAAGCTTTCTTT	CASSPGQWNTEAFF	NA	TRBJ1-1	NA	TRBV9
TGCGCCAGCAGTGATGGAGGTTACGAGCAGTACTTC	CASSDGGYEQYF	NA	TRBJ2-7	NA	TRBV10-1
TGTGCCAGCAGCTTAGATGGAAACACCATATATTTT	CASSLDGNTIYF	NA	TRBJ1-3	NA	TRBV7-2
TGCGCCAGCAGCTTGGAGTTCCGAGCGTTGAACACTGAAGCTTTCTTT	CASSLEFRALNTEAFF	NA	TRBJ1-1	once	TRBV5-1
TGTGCCAGCAGTTTATTCTCTGGGGACAGCCTACGTGCTAGCACAGATACGCAGTATTTT	CASSLFSGDSLRASTDTQYF	TRBD1	TRBJ2-3	once	TRBV27
TGTGCCAGCAGCTTCCGGGACATCCAAGAGACCCAGTACTTC	CASSFRDIQETQYF	NA	TRBJ2-5	NA	TRBV7-9
TGTGCCAGCAGTCCTGGGACAGGCGGAATTGAAGCTTTCTTT	CASSPGTGGIEAFF	TRBD1	TRBJ1-1	NA	TRBV27
TGTGCCAGCAGTGGGCGGGGCACAGATACGCAGTATTTT	CASSGRGTDTQYF	NA	TRBJ2-3	NA	TRBV6-1
TGCGCCAGCAGCTTGGCGGCGGGAGTGACCTACGAGCAGTACTTC	CASSLAAGVTYEQYF	TRBD2	TRBJ2-7	NA	TRBV5-1
TGCAGCGTCAGGACTAGCGGGAACTACAATGAGCAGTTCTTC	CSVRTSGNYNEQFF	TRBD2	TRBJ2-1	once	TRBV29-1
TGTGCCAGCAGCGTAGCTGACGGACCCCAGGGGCCCCAGCATTTT	CASSVADGPQGPQHF	NA	TRBJ1-5	once	TRBV9
TGTGCCAGCAGACTAAGCATTCCAGTAAACACTGAAGCTTTCTTT	CASRLSIPVNTEAFF	NA	TRBJ1-1	NA	TRBV5-6
TGTGCCAGCAGCTTATTTAAAGGAGAGTCGGAGACCGGGGAGCTGTTTTTT	CASSLFKGESETGELFF	NA	TRBJ2-2	once	TRBV13
TGTGCCAGCAGCTTGGACCCACAGAACACCGGGGAGCTGTTTTTT	CASSLDPQNTGELFF	NA	TRBJ2-2	NA	TRBV5-5
TGTGCCAGCAGTTTATCGGTTTCTGGGGTGAGCAATCAGCCCCAGCATTTT	CASSLSVSGVSNQPQHF	NA	TRBJ1-5	NA	TRBV27
TGTGCCAGCAGTTACGCAGGAGAGCCCCAGCATTTT	CASSYAGEPQHF	NA	TRBJ1-5	NA	TRBV6-6
TGTGCCAGCTCTCCTAGGCCGGGGGCCTCACACGAGCAGTTCTTC	CASSPRPGASHEQFF	NA	TRBJ2-1	NA	TRBV7-9
TGTGCCAGCGTTGGTCCTGGCACAGATACGCAGTATTTT	CASVGPGTDTQYF	NA	TRBJ2-3	NA	TRBV6-5
TGTGCCAGCAGCTTAGGAGGGGATCACGGAAACACCATATATTTT	CASSLGGDHGNTIYF	NA	TRBJ1-3	NA	TRBV11-2
TGCGCCAGCAGCCAAGGGGGCAGGAGGGAGACCCAGTACTTC	CASSQGGRRETQYF	NA	TRBJ2-5	NA	TRBV4-1
TGTGCCAGCAGTCCTACAGGGAGCAATCAGCCCCAGCATTTT	CASSPTGSNQPQHF	NA	TRBJ1-5	once	TRBV27
TGTGCCAGTAGTATGCGGAGCGACAATGAGCAGTTCTTC	CASSMRSDNEQFF	NA	TRBJ2-1	NA	TRBV19
TGTGCCAGCAATGGCCCCGTTACCACTAGCGGGAGGGCCCCCCATGAGCAGTTCTTC	CASNGPVTTSGRAPHEQFF	TRBD2	TRBJ2-1	NA	TRBV2
TGTGCCAGCAGCTCCGGGACAGGGCTGGGCAATGAGCAGTTCTTC	CASSSGTGLGNEQFF	TRBD1	TRBJ2-1	NA	TRBV7-2
TGTGCCTGGAGGGACAGGGGTCGGAACTATGGCTACACCTTC	CAWRDRGRNYGYTF	TRBD1	TRBJ1-2	few	TRBV30
TGTGCCAGCAGCTACCCGGGGAACGTTGTAGGCTACACCTTC	CASSYPGNVVGYTF	NA	TRBJ1-2	NA	TRBV6-1
TGTGCCAGCAGCAAAACCCGAGGCCAGGGTGAGATAGAAAAGACCCAGTACTTC	CASSKTRGQGEIEKTQYF	NA	TRBJ2-5	once	TRBV21-1
TGTGCCAGCAGCCTAGAAGGGATCTATAATTCACCCCTCCACTTT	CASSLEGIYNSPLHF	NA	TRBJ1-6	NA	TRBV7-3
TGCAGCGTTGATGTACGGACAGGGGTATTCATGAACACTGAAGCTTTCTTT	CSVDVRTGVFMNTEAFF	TRBD1	TRBJ1-1	NA	TRBV29-1
TGTGCCAGCAGCTTGGAGACCCCGAGCGAGCAGTACTTC	CASSLETPSEQYF	NA	TRBJ2-7	NA	TRBV5-5
TGCGCCAGCAGCAGGGAGGGTTGGGAAAAACTGTTTTTT	CASSREGWEKLFF	NA	TRBJ1-4	few	TRBV23-1
TGCGCCAGCAGCCGAAACAGGGGTTACGAGCAGTACTTC	CASSRNRGYEQYF	TRBD1	TRBJ2-7	few	TRBV4-3
TGTGCCTGGAGTCTCGGACAGGGTGACCCTAGCTATGGCTACACCTTC	CAWSLGQGDPSYGYTF	TRBD1	TRBJ1-2	NA	TRBV30
TGTGCCAGTCGACACAGGGGGAAGGACGAGCAGTACTTC	CASRHRGKDEQYF	TRBD1	TRBJ2-7	once	TRBV19
TGTGCCAGCAGCTTACCGGACAGGGAGGTAGGTGAAAAACTGTTTTTT	CASSLPDREVGEKLFF	TRBD1	TRBJ1-4	NA	TRBV7-3
TGTGCCAGCAGCTTAGCCGGACAGGCTGGAAACACCATATATTTT	CASSLAGQAGNTIYF	TRBD1	TRBJ1-3	NA	TRBV7-2
TGTGCCAGCAGTTTATGGGTGGGACAGGGGAGAGGCGAGCAGTACTTC	CASSLWVGQGRGEQYF	TRBD1	TRBJ2-7	NA	TRBV27
TGTGCCAGCCGCCGACTAGCGGGATTCGGTTCAGATACGCAGTATTTT	CASRRLAGFGSDTQYF	TRBD2	TRBJ2-3	NA	TRBV2
TGTGCCAGCAGCTTAGGGGGCTCCTACAATGAGCAGTTCTTC	CASSLGGSYNEQFF	NA	TRBJ2-1	NA	TRBV7-3
TGTGCCAGCAGCAGGACTAGTCCCTACAATGAGCAGTTCTTC	CASSRTSPYNEQFF	TRBD2	TRBJ2-1	NA	TRBV6-5
TGTGCCAGCAGCGCCACAGGAAATAGCAATCAGCCCCAGCATTTT	CASSATGNSNQPQHF	NA	TRBJ1-5	NA	TRBV7-2
TGTGCCAGCAGCGTTCTAGCGGGAGTCGGGGAGCTGTTTTTT	CASSVLAGVGELFF	TRBD2	TRBJ2-2	NA	TRBV2
TGCGCCAGCAGCTTATTTGGACAGGATTACTCTGGGGCCAACGTCCTGACTTTC	CASSLFGQDYSGANVLTF	TRBD1	TRBJ2-6	NA	TRBV5-1
TGTGCCAGCAGCTGGACAGGGAGTCATTCTGAAGCTTTCTTT	CASSWTGSHSEAFF	TRBD1	TRBJ1-1	NA	TRBV7-2
TGTGCTAGTGGTTTGGGGGACAGGGAAGGCTATGGCTACACCTTC	CASGLGDREGYGYTF	TRBD1	TRBJ1-2	NA	TRBV12-5
TGTGCCAGCAGTTCGGGACAGGGGGCCAACGAGCAGTACTTC	CASSSGQGANEQYF	TRBD1	TRBJ2-7	NA	TRBV6-6
TGTGCCAGCAGCTTAATAGGGGGACCAGGGGTGGTGGATACGCAGTATTTT	CASSLIGGPGVVDTQYF	NA	TRBJ2-3	NA	TRBV7-2